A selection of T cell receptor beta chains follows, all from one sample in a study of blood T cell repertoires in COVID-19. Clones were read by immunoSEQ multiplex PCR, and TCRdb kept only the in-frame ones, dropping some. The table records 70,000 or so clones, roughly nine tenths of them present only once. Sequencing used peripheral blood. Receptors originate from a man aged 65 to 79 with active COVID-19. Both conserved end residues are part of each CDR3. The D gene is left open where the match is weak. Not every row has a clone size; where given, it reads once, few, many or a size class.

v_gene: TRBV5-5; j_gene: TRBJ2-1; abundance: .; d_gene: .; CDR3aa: CASSSHAGAGTYNEQFF; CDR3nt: TGTGCCAGCAGCTCCCACGCGGGGGCGGGGACCTACAATGAGCAGTTCTTC
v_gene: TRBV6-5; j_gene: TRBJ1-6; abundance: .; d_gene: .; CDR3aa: CASSFGGEAPLHF; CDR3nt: TGTGCCAGCAGTTTTGGGGGGGAGGCGCCCCTCCACTTT
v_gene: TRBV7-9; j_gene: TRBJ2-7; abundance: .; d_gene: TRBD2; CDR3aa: CASSHRGTSGNSYEQYF; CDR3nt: TGTGCCAGCAGCCACCGGGGGACTAGCGGGAACTCCTACGAGCAGTACTTC
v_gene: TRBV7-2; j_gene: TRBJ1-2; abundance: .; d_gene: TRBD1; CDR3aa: CATTGNPGQGTRANYGYTF; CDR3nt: TGTGCCACCACCGGGAACCCGGGACAGGGAACAAGAGCTAACTATGGCTACACCTTC
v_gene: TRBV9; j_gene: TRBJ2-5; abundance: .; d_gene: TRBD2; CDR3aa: CASSARLAGGLQETQYF; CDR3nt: TGTGCCAGCAGCGCCCGACTAGCGGGAGGGCTCCAAGAGACCCAGTACTTC
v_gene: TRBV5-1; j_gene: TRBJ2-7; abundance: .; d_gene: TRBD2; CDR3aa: CASSRREDRSYEQYF; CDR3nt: TGCGCCAGCAGCCGCCGGGAGGATCGCTCCTACGAGCAGTACTTC
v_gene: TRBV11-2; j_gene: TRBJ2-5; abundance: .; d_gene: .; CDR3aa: CASRTGTEETQYF; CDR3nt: TGTGCCAGCAGAACCGGGACTGAAGAGACCCAGTACTTC
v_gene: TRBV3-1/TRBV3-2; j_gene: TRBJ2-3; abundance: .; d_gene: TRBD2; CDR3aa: CATRGLVKPDTQYF; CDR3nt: TGTGCCACCAGGGGACTAGTGAAGCCAGATACGCAGTATTTT
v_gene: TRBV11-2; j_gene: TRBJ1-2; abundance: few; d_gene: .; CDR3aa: CASSLARFKGTRLNYGYTF; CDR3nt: TGTGCCAGCAGCTTAGCTAGGTTCAAGGGGACACGCCTAAACTATGGCTACACCTTC
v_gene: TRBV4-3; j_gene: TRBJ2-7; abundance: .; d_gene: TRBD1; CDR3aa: CASRYRGPPHYEQYF; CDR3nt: TGCGCCAGCAGGTACAGGGGCCCCCCCCACTACGAGCAGTACTTC
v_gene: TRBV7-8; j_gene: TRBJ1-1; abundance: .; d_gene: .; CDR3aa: CASSLVGGAMNTEAFF; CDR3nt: TGTGCCAGCAGCTTGGTAGGGGGGGCCATGAACACTGAAGCTTTCTTT
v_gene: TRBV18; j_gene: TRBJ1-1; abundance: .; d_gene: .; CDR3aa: CASDQGREAFF; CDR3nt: TGTGCCAGCGACCAGGGCCGTGAAGCTTTCTTT
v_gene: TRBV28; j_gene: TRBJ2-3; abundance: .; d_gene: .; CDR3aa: CASSPNRDTRADTQYF; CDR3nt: TGTGCCAGCAGTCCGAACCGGGACACTAGGGCAGATACGCAGTATTTT
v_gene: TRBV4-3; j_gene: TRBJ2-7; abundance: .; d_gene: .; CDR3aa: CASSQGRGAYEQYF; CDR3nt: TGCGCCAGCAGCCAAGGCAGGGGCGCCTACGAGCAGTACTTC
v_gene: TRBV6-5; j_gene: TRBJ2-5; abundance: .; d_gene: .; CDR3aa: CASSPRTDQETQYF; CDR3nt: TGTGCCAGCAGCCCGAGGACAGACCAAGAGACCCAGTACTTC
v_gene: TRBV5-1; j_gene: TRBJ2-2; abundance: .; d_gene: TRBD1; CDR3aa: CASTDRSGTGELFF; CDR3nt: TGCGCCAGCACGGACAGGAGTGGCACCGGGGAGCTGTTTTTT
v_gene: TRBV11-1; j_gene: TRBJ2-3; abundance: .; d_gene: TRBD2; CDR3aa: CASSEGSGAGTDTQYF; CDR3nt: TGTGCCAGCAGCGAGGGGAGCGGGGCAGGCACAGATACGCAGTATTTT
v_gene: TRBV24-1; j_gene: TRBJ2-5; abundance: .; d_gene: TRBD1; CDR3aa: CATSERRTGRGAQYF; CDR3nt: TGTGCCACCAGTGAACGCCGGACAGGTAGAGGGGCCCAGTACTTC
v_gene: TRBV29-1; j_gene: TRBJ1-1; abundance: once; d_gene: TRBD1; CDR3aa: CSVPPRTGGTEAFF; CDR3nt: TGCAGCGTTCCGCCCCGGACAGGGGGCACTGAAGCTTTCTTT
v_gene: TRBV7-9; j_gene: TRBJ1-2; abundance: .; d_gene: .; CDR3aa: CASSPPGTGLAGGYTF; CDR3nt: TGTGCCAGCAGCCCCCCGGGGACGGGTCTGGCGGGGGGCTACACCTTC
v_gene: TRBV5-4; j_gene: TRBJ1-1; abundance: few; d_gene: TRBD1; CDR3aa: CASSLGVGQGWKDTEAFF; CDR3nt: TGTGCCAGCAGCTTGGGGGTGGGACAGGGGTGGAAGGACACTGAAGCTTTCTTT
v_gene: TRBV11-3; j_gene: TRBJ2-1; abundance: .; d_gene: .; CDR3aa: CASSLEGLVGNEQFF; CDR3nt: TGTGCCAGCAGCTTAGAGGGGCTAGTGGGGAATGAGCAGTTCTTC
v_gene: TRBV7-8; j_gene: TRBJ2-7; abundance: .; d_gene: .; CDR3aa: CASSLGGGGGRREQYF; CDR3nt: TGTGCCAGCAGCTTAGGCGGTGGGGGCGGCCGTCGGGAGCAGTACTTC
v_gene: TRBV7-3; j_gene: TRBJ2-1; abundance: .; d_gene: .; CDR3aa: CASSLARGSYNEQFF; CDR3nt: TGTGCCAGCAGCTTAGCTAGGGGGTCCTACAATGAGCAGTTCTTC
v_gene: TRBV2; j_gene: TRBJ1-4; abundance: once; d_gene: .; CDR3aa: CASGPYGQGNEKLFF; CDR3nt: TGTGCCAGCGGCCCTTATGGGCAGGGCAATGAAAAACTGTTTTTT
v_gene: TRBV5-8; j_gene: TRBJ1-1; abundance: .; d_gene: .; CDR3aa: CASSPVGGWTEAFF; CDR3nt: TGTGCCAGCAGCCCCGTGGGGGGATGGACTGAAGCTTTCTTT
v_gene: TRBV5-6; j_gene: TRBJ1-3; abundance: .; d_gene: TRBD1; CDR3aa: CASSWDRTGAGNTIYF; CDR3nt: TGTGCCAGCAGCTGGGATAGGACAGGGGCCGGAAACACCATATATTTT
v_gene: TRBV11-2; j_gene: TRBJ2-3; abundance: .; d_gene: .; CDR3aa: CASSPLSGGRPRGTQYF; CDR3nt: TGTGCCAGCAGCCCCCTTTCCGGGGGGCGACCCAGAGGTACGCAGTATTTT